Included here is one T cell receptor (beta chain) sequence, with context. The antigen remains unidentified. V gave up 2 bases and J gave up 2 bases; unmatched junction bases: 5. This CDR3 is 15 amino acids long. Germline V gene lookup returns CDR1 MNHNS and CDR2 SASEGT. Building the TCR beta libraries relied on iRepertoire HTBI primers, and CDR3 regions underwent Arm-PCR. Via MiXCR, TCRdb re-called the multiplex PCR reads, giving one row per CDR3 protein. The sample carries hundreds of thousands of distinct CDR3 sequences, less than 25% recorded once. These data originate in a study of regulatory T cells in long-lasting Graves disease. Overall study results and limits: With persistent disease, TRBV28, TRBJ1-2 and TRBJ2-5 were the favored segments. Lower TCR diversity was seen in persistent Graves' patients than in newly diagnosed ones. Samples came from peripheral blood alone, without thyroid tissue.

Sample time point: persistent/refractory GD, antithyroid drugs over 5 years with positive TRAb. With RNA extracted from PBMCs as input, the TCR library was made. The collection involved drawing around 10 milliliters of peripheral blood into EDTA tubes. V is TRBV6-1 and J is TRBJ2-7; 8 nucleotides align to TRBD2. The sequence was collected from a female donor with Graves disease. This sample comprised peripheral blood mononuclear cells (PBMCs), obtained when the disease was refractory, from a patient treated with antithyroid drugs. CDR3 sequence reads: CASSESGGRPYEQYF. The CDR3 DNA reads as TGTGCCAGCAGTGAATCGGGCGGGAGGCCCTACGAGCAGTACTTC.